This entry lists 29 T cell receptor beta chains sequenced from one sample in a study of identical twins. MiXCR, run by TCRdb on the 5' RACE reads, gives a single entry per CDR3 protein. There are a few hundred thousand distinct CDR3 sequences in the sample; 7.5% to 10% occur only once, and 2.5% to 3.5% lies in the top ten. This sample was also put to use in a study of yellow fever vaccine responses in identical twins.

The sample taken for sequencing was PBMCs. The receptors stem from a woman between 18 and 29 years old in good health.

This clonotype has a count of ten or more. The chain employs TRBV10-3 and TRBJ1-4; TRBD1 aligns across 7 bases. V was pared by 2 bases and J by 3 bases, with 9 bases of the junction left unmatched. The CDR3 totals 17 residues. CDR1 is ENHRY and CDR2 is SYGVKD in the germline V gene. The CDR3 protein is CAISERQGGPPNEKLFF. The CDR3 DNA follows: TGTGCCATCAGTGAGCGACAGGGAGGTCCCCCTAATGAAAAACTGTTTTTT.

V and J are TRBV9 and TRBJ2-1; no definite D call. Germline values: CDR1 SGDLS, CDR2 YYNGEE. CDR3 length equals 15 residues. V gave up 0 bases and J gave up 0 bases, with 7 bases separating them. The DNA of the CDR3 is TGTGCCAGCAGCGTAGCTACAATCTCCTACAATGAGCAGTTCTTC. Translated, it gives CASSVATISYNEQFF.

The chain employs TRBV7-9 and TRBJ1-4; no definite D call. The CDR3 runs 13 residues. Germline V gene data show CDR1 as SEHNR and CDR2 as FQNEAQ (reference sequence). V was clipped by 7 bases and J by 7 bases, with 13 bases between them. CDR3 residues: CASTWWQPEKLFF. CDR3 DNA sequence: TGTGCCAGCACCTGGTGGCAGCCTGAAAAACTGTTTTTT.

This chain links TRBV3-1 with TRBJ2-1; TRBD2 matches 13 bases. Trimming removed 5 bases from V and 4 bases from J; junction bases left unmatched: 8. Germline V CDR1 and CDR2: LGHDT, YNNKEL (reference sequence). The CDR3 is made up of 17 amino acids. Written as DNA, the CDR3 is TGTGCCAGCAGCAAAGGACTAGCGGGGGACCTTTACAATGAGCAGTTCTTC. Encoded protein: CASSKGLAGDLYNEQFF.

The chain is built from TRBV24-1 and TRBJ2-3; TRBD2 agrees at 10 bases. Germline CDR1 reads KGHDR; CDR2 reads SFDVKD. V gave up 9 bases and J gave up 0 bases; unmatched junction bases: 5. The CDR3 spans 15 residues. CDR3 in DNA: TGTGCCACCGCTAGCGGGGGCTCTAGCACAGATACGCAGTATTTT. Its protein is CATASGGSSTDTQYF.

This clonotype was detected only a few times. This rearrangement joins TRBV11-1 to TRBJ2-6, with TRBD2 identical over 13 bases. The length of the CDR3 is 21 residues. Germline CDR1 SGHAT, CDR2 FQDESV (reference sequence). The junction had 12 bases not matched to a gene; V was cut back by 4 bases and J by 0 bases. For the CDR3, the DNA is TGTGCCAGCAGCTATATCCCTGGACTAGCGGGGGTCTTCTCTGGGGCCAACGTCCTGACTTTC. Translated: CASSYIPGLAGVFSGANVLTF.

This clonotype was detected ten times or more. This sequence joins TRBV7-8 and TRBJ2-3; D remains ambiguous. Trimming took 1 base from V and 2 from J, leaving 7 bases between them. This CDR3 has 14 amino acids. In germline, CDR1 is SGHVS, CDR2 FQNEAQ. The CDR3 reads CASSLGETTDTQYF. The CDR3, as DNA: TGTGCCAGCAGCTTAGGAGAAACCACAGATACGCAGTATTTT. Complete variable domain (other parts from reference TRBV7-8 and TRBJ2-3): GAGVSQSPRYKVAKRGQDVALRCDPISGHVSLFWYQQALGQGPEFLTYFQNEAQLDKSGLPSDRFFAERPEGSVSTLKIQRTQQEDSAVYLCASSLGETTDTQYFGPGTRLTVL.

This chain uses TRBV7-8 with TRBJ2-1; possibly TRBD1 or TRBD2 for D (5 bases each). CDR1 SGHVS and CDR2 FQNEAQ come from the germline V gene. CDR3 length equals 15 residues. V dropped 5 bases and J dropped 8 bases, with 19 bases sitting between them. The CDR3 spells CASSRGVVGLDEQFF. The CDR3 DNA reads as TGTGCCAGCAGCAGAGGGGTGGTGGGTTTGGATGAGCAGTTCTTC.

This chain joins TRBV29-1 and TRBJ2-7, with D perhaps matching TRBD2 (6 bases). The CDR3 is 14 residues long. Germline V CDR1 and CDR2: SQVTM, ANQGSEA. V lost 6 bases, J lost 3 bases, and 18 bases lay in between. CDR3 DNA sequence: TGCAGCGTATCAAGCCGGGACGGGGGCTACGAGCAGTACTTC. Translated, it gives CSVSSRDGGYEQYF.

The sample holds many counts of this clonotype. The gene calls are TRBV25-1 and TRBJ2-1, with 7 bases lining up with TRBD1. Trimming cost V 6 bases and J 4 bases; bases outside gene matches: 6. The CDR3 runs to 14 residues. CDR1 MGHDK and CDR2 SYGVNS come from the germline V gene. This chain's CDR3 is CASRGRGIYNEQFF. CDR3 in DNA: TGTGCCAGCAGAGGCAGGGGGATTTACAATGAGCAGTTCTTC.

This clonotype was counted at least ten times. The chain has TRBV29-1 and TRBJ1-6, with 8 bases identical to TRBD1. The CDR3 runs 12 residues. V lost 4 bases, J lost 7 bases, and 0 bases stayed unmatched. Per germline, CDR1 SQVTM and CDR2 ANQGSEA. CDR3 coding DNA: TGCAGCGTTGGACAGGGGAATTCACCCCTCCACTTT. Amino acid sequence: CSVGQGNSPLHF.

This clonotype has a handful of counts. V is TRBV14 and J is TRBJ2-1, with D unclear. The germline CDR1 and CDR2 sequences are SGHDN and FVKESK. The CDR3 runs to 14 residues. Trimming shortened V by 1 base and J by 5 bases, and 9 bases separated the two germline ends. The DNA for the CDR3 is TGTGCCAGCAGCCAAGGATCCCGTAACAATGAGCAGTTCTTC. It specifies CASSQGSRNNEQFF. Full variable domain (rest looked up from reference TRBV14 and TRBJ2-1): EAGVTQFPSHSVIEKGQTVTLRCDPISGHDNLYWYRRVMGKEIKFLLHFVKESKQDESGMPNNRFLAERTGGTYSTLKVQPAELEDSGVYFCASSQGSRNNEQFFGPGTRLTVL.

The rearrangement joins TRBV3-1 to TRBJ2-7; 8 bases map to TRBD2. CDR3 length: 15 residues. CDR1 is LGHDT and CDR2 is YNNKEL in the germline V gene (reference sequence). Germline trimming cut 6 bases from V and 0 bases from J; bases unmatched to any gene: 7. The CDR3 DNA reads as TGTGCCAGCAGAACCCTAGCGGGCCCCTCCTACGAGCAGTACTTC. Residues: CASRTLAGPSYEQYF.

The genes are TRBV12-3 or TRBV12-4 and TRBJ1-4; D is possibly TRBD1 (6 bases). This CDR3 has 12 residues. The ends were cut back, 2 bases at V and 10 bases at J, with 8 bases in the middle. In DNA, the CDR3 is TGTGCCAGCAGTTTACAGGGGCGAAAACTGTTTTTT. Translating gives CASSLQGRKLFF.

This clonotype was counted a few times. The chain links TRBV25-1 to TRBJ2-6, with 10 bases matching TRBD1. Trimming cost V 8 bases and J 0 bases; bases outside gene matches: 13. This CDR3 is built from 19 residues. Per germline, CDR1 MGHDK and CDR2 SYGVNS. CDR3 coding DNA: TGTGCCAGCCTCCGGGACAGGGGAACCCTTTTCTCTGGGGCCAACGTCCTGACTTTC. Its protein product is CASLRDRGTLFSGANVLTF.

This clonotype was seen a few times. The chain employs TRBV7-6 and TRBJ2-2; D unclear. CDR1 SGHVS and CDR2 FNYEAQ come from the germline V gene. V lost 0 bases, J lost 4 bases, and 6 bases lay in between. The CDR3 contains 14 residues. The DNA of the CDR3 is TGTGCCAGCAGCTTAGCGGCGTCCACCGGGGAGCTGTTTTTT. As protein: CASSLAASTGELFF.

V gene TRBV20-1 combines with J gene TRBJ2-2; a weak D match, TRBD1 (6 bases). Germline values: CDR1 DFQATT, CDR2 SNEGSKA (reference sequence). Trimming removed 4 bases at V and 6 bases at J, with 12 bases between. This CDR3 is built from 13 residues. CDR3 nucleotides: TGCAGTGCTAACAGGGTGGGGGCCGGGGAGCTGTTTTTT. It codes for CSANRVGAGELFF.

There are a few counts of this clonotype. The J gene is TRBJ1-1, the V gene TRBV7-9; 9 bases agree with TRBD1. V lost 5 bases to trimming and J lost 3 bases; unmatched junction nucleotides: 10. The CDR3 loop spans 16 amino acids. The germline V gene encodes CDR1 SEHNR and CDR2 FQNEAQ (reference sequence). CDR3 amino acids: CASSLPRTGEDTEAFF. CDR3 sequence (DNA): TGTGCCAGCAGCCTACCCCGGACAGGGGAGGACACTGAAGCTTTCTTT.

This chain links TRBV25-1 with TRBJ1-6; 7 bases match TRBD1. The CDR3 has 15 amino acids. V was clipped by 3 bases and J by 7 bases; unmatched bases: 6. CDR1 is MGHDK and CDR2 is SYGVNS in the germline V gene. The DNA of the CDR3 is TGTGCCAGCAGTGAGGGGGACAGCCAGAATTCACCCCTCCACTTT. It yields the protein CASSEGDSQNSPLHF.

In its sample, this clonotype was seen a few times. The CDR3 sequence: CASSESPATGPNEQFF. CDR3 DNA: TGTGCCAGCAGCGAATCCCCCGCGACAGGACCCAATGAGCAGTTCTTC. The gene calls are TRBV7-2 and TRBJ2-1, with TRBD1 as a possible D gene (6 bases). The CDR3 consists of 16 residues. Germline CDR1 is SGHTA and CDR2 is FQGNSA. Trimming cost V 5 bases and J 6 bases, with 20 bases left between them.

This chain uses TRBV10-3 with TRBJ1-2; maybe TRBD1 (5 bases). Germline V lookup: CDR1 ENHRY, CDR2 SYGVKD. Trimming shortened V by 11 bases and J by 4 bases, and 20 bases separated the two germline ends. The CDR3 is made up of 14 amino acids. CDR3 DNA sequence: TGTGCCTCACAAGCCGGGACGGAATCCTATGGCTACACCTTC. Protein sequence: CASQAGTESYGYTF.

This clonotype was picked up a small number of times. The chain couples TRBV6-2 or TRBV6-3 to TRBJ2-2, with 8 bases lining up with TRBD2. Germline CDR1 MNHEY, CDR2 SVGEGT. The CDR3 is made up of 13 amino acids. The trim removed 5 bases at V and 8 bases at J, leaving 4 bases unmatched. The CDR3 bases are TGTGCCAGCAGTGGACTAGCTTCGGGGGAGCTGTTTTTT. Translation gives CASSGLASGELFF.

The V and J genes are TRBV12-3 or TRBV12-4 and TRBJ2-3; D may be TRBD2 (5 bases). This CDR3 region has 12 residues. V dropped 4 bases and J dropped 9 bases, with 11 bases sitting between them. The CDR3 DNA is TGTGCCAGCAGTTATTGGTCGGGAACGCAGTATTTT. It specifies CASSYWSGTQYF.

The chain has TRBV14 and TRBJ2-7; the D gene is possibly TRBD1 (6 bases). V was trimmed by 0 bases and J by 5 bases, leaving 14 bases between them. The CDR3 loop spans 15 amino acids. CDR1 and CDR2 (germline): SGHDN, FVKESK. CDR3 loop: CASSQDYPQGNEQYF. CDR3 nucleotides: TGTGCCAGCAGCCAAGATTACCCTCAGGGGAACGAGCAGTACTTC.

The chain has TRBV7-9 and TRBJ2-1; the D gene is possibly TRBD2 (6 bases). CDR1 and CDR2 from the germline V gene are SEHNR and FQNEAQ (reference sequence). The CDR3 is 14 residues long. The V end was cut by 7 bases, the J end by 6 bases, with 16 bases between. The CDR3 sequence: CASTLGGLGNEQFF. CDR3 DNA: TGTGCCAGCACCCTCGGAGGGTTGGGCAATGAGCAGTTCTTC.

The V call is TRBV12-5, the J call TRBJ2-2, with a possible D match to TRBD2 (6 bases). CDR1 and CDR2 from the germline V gene are LGHNT and FRNRAP. There are 15 residues in the CDR3. V lost 1 base, J lost 6 bases, and 12 bases lay in between. CDR3 sequence: CASGLDGSMAGELFF. The CDR3 DNA reads TGTGCTAGTGGTTTGGACGGGAGCATGGCCGGGGAGCTGTTTTTT.

The chain has TRBV6-2 or TRBV6-3 and TRBJ2-2; TRBD1 is a possible D gene (6 bases). The CDR3 consists of 17 residues. V lost 6 bases and J 3 bases, leaving 20 bases between the germline ends. Germline-derived CDR1 and CDR2 are MNHEY and SVGEGT. In nucleotides, the CDR3 is TGTGCCAGCAGAGACCCCAGGGGAACCGCGGACACCGGGGAGCTGTTTTTT. This encodes CASRDPRGTADTGELFF.

The rearrangement uses TRBV2 and TRBJ2-7, with a weak D call TRBD2 (7 bases). Germline CDR1 is SNHLY and CDR2 is FYNNEI. The V and J ends lost 4 bases and 6 bases respectively, with 16 bases between them. This CDR3 has 14 amino acids. The CDR3 DNA reads TGTGCCAGCAGTGCAGGGCGGGGGCGCAGCGAGCAGTACTTC. Its translation: CASSAGRGRSEQYF.

This clonotype was recorded many times. The chain is built from TRBV7-8 and TRBJ2-2; no firm D call. CDR3 length: 13 amino acids. Germline assignment: CDR1 SGHVS and CDR2 FQNEAQ. Trimming removed 4 bases at V and 6 bases at J, with 9 bases between. CDR3 sequence reads: CASSSERAGELFF. Written as DNA, the CDR3 is TGTGCCAGCAGCTCGGAACGGGCCGGGGAGCTGTTTTTT.